Each of the 8 T cell receptor beta chains below was sequenced from the same sample in a study of T cells expressing NK-cell markers. Using the 5' RACE reads, TCRdb records one entry per CDR3 protein without DNA. This table holds about 460,000 distinct CDR3 sequences. The material sequenced was blood T cells: a sorted CD56 or NKG2C T cell subset, CD4+ or CD8+ T cells, or bulk PBMC T cells (not recorded which). The receptor set was obtained from a woman aged 50 to 60 in good health.

This chain links TRBV7-2 with TRBJ1-1; TCRdb selects TRBD1, and the lack of DNA leaves this call unchecked. Germline CDR1 SGHTA, CDR2 FQGNSA. This CDR3 is 16 amino acids long. The CDR3 loop is CASSSQGGGEDTEAFF.

The V gene is TRBV4-1, the J gene TRBJ2-5. The CDR3 is 14 amino acids. CDR1 MGHRA and CDR2 YSYEKL come from the germline V gene. The CDR3 region is CASRRGGDQETQYF.

V and J are TRBV11-2 and TRBJ2-1. CDR1 is SGHAT, CDR2 FQNNGV, per germline. This CDR3 comprises 15 residues. The CDR3 reads CASRPTGTSYNEQFF.

The gene calls are TRBV10-3 and TRBJ2-3; absent DNA, TCRdb's TRBD2 call cannot be checked. Germline-derived CDR1 and CDR2 are ENHRY and SYGVKD. This CDR3 has 16 amino acids. The CDR3 here is CAISSGTSGYTDTQYF.

The chain couples TRBV7-8 to TRBJ2-5; the D call of TRBD2 rests on TCRdb alone, since no DNA is present to check it. CDR3 size: 15 residues. Germline loops: CDR1 SGHVS, CDR2 FQNEAQ. This CDR3 is CASSLDSMGGETQYF. Supplemented by reference TRBV7-8 and TRBJ2-5, the full variable domain reads GAGVSQSPRYKVAKRGQDVALRCDPISGHVSLFWYQQALGQGPEFLTYFQNEAQLDKSGLPSDRFFAERPEGSVSTLKIQRTQQEDSAVYLCASSLDSMGGETQYFGPGTRLLVL.

The chain carries TRBV20-1 and TRBJ2-5; no DNA is available, so the TRBD2 call from TCRdb remains unchecked. The CDR3 has 13 amino acids. CDR1 and CDR2 (germline): DFQATT, SNEGSKA (reference sequence). The CDR3 sequence is CSAAHGLQETQYF.

The chain uses TRBV6-1 and TRBJ2-7; TCRdb picks TRBD1, but there is no DNA to check that call. The CDR3 loop spans 17 amino acids. The germline CDR1 and CDR2 sequences are MNHNS and SASEGT. CDR3 amino acids: CASSEARRTGVAYEQYF.

The chain links TRBV5-1 to TRBJ1-4; TCRdb's D gene call, TRBD1, goes unchecked for lack of DNA. The length of the CDR3 is 14 residues. Germline V gives CDR1 SGHRS, CDR2 YFSETQ. CDR3: CASAQGSANEKLFF.